Detailed here is one TCR beta chain. Its specificity is not known. A much larger clonotype is one base distant, so this may be a read error. The data belong to a study of prognosis after radiotherapy for stage I lung cancer. Study overall: Every lung cancer patient of the non-small cell type was deemed medically inoperable. At a biologically effective dose of at least 100 Gy and in 3 to 5 fractions, SBRT was the radiotherapy delivered.

The CDR3 spans 13 residues. CDR1 ENHRY and CDR2 SYGVKD come from the germline V gene. Trimming removed 11 bases from V and 1 base from J, with 11 bases in between. Genomic DNA was subjected to two-round multiplex PCR for amplification of TCR beta CDR3. Amplification during the initial PCR round employed primers specific to each TRBV and TRBJ gene. TCRdb reanalysed the multiplex PCR reads using MiXCR and keeps one entry per CDR3 protein. The repertoire has approximately 16,000 distinct CDR3 sequences, less than 40% of them found once; the top ten carry around a quarter. Whole-study findings and limits: Gene usage of TRBV and TRBJ reportedly differed between patients with and without metastases.

Disease was node-negative on CT and PET/CT in all patients; none had prior chemotherapy, radiotherapy or other malignancies. This receptor was obtained from a donor older than 45 with non-small cell lung cancer. The material was PBMCs, obtained before or after stereotactic body radiation therapy (not recorded which). V is TRBV10-3 and J is TRBJ2-2, with D hard to call. The chain's CDR3 is CAGGPENTGELFF. The CDR3 DNA sequence: TGTGCCGGCGGACCAGAGAACACCGGGGAGCTGTTTTTT.